This T cell receptor beta chain comes out of a study of T cells in Graves' hyperthyroidism and ophthalmopathy (dated by TCRdb to the late 2010s). Context from the whole study: Peripheral blood was collected at initial diagnosis, before any treatment. To identify distinguishing TCR V-J signatures, a discovery cohort of 90 to 100 patients was used, comprising 43 with Graves' ophthalmopathy and some 60 with stable Graves' hyperthyroidism. Prospective prediction of ophthalmopathy was tested in an independent validation cohort consisting of fewer than 20 hyperthyroidism patients and approximately 16 patients who later progressed to ophthalmopathy. The 90 or so discovery patients were randomly split 7:3 into training and test sets. Thyroid tissue and blood T-cell repertoires from six Graves' hyperthyroidism patients were also compared in the study. After blood sampling, hyperthyroidism patients were treated with methimazole at a starting dose of 30 mg daily, and ophthalmopathy patients were treated with high-dose intravenous methylprednisolone. TCR Vbeta CDR3 sequencing of approximately 140 peripheral blood samples (around 45 ophthalmopathy, about 74 hyperthyroidism and some 17 progressor patients) is reported in the paper.

Summary of the overall study and its limitations: In validation, the model predicted progression to ophthalmopathy with 60% to 71% sensitivity and approximately 72% specificity, a median of approximately 6.7 months before onset. Ophthalmopathy was separated from stable hyperthyroidism by a 13 V-J signature model, with 85% to 90% sensitivity and about 84% specificity obtained in cross-validation and 80%/75% obtained in testing. Most expanded thyroid clonotypes (frequency above 0.001) were also found in blood, which suggests that blood repertoires may mirror thyroid immune responses. No statistical method was used to fix the sample size in advance, and group allocation was not hidden from the investigators.

A single count supports this clonotype. This clone's antigen is unknown. One base away there is no much larger clone; base qualities are not given. Just one read gives weak support. TCR beta CDR3 regions were amplified from RNA transcripts. The TCR CDR3 was subjected to a first round of RT-PCR using the HTBI primer set and the Qiagen OneStep RT-PCR kit. A second multiplex PCR round built the libraries, followed by size selection and purification. Libraries were sequenced paired-end with 100 bp reads on an Illumina HiSeq2000. The study's own analysis went as follows. SOAPnuke was used to process the raw data, throwing out any read that contained adapters or uncalled bases, had a mean Phred below 15, or lacked an exact constant-primer or identifier match. COPE v1.2.5 was used to merge high-quality paired reads, and clonotypes were defined as unique nucleotide sequences. Clonotypes were aligned to IMGT TRBV, TRBD and TRBJ reference segments using MiTCR v1.1. The analysis included only V-J combinations with a frequency above 0.0001, which together covered 99.2% of the repertoires. The TCS score was defined as F50 (clonal expansion) divided by E x V (chaos), with BLOSUM62-based TCRdist calculated between CDR3 peptides within each V-J. Welch's t-statistics and random forest reduced some 510 V-J features to some 14, which were used in a naive Bayes classifier (R e1071). TCRdb passed the public sequencing reads through fastp at Q25 and MiXCR, retaining productive beta sequences. Each record represents a unique CDR3 protein, reported with the most common genes and DNA among its rows. None of the V and J calls come from the authors' own analysis; TCRdb made them. This sample gives some 200,000 distinct CDR3 sequences in total; 17% of them show up just once. The ten most abundant clones make up roughly 50% of the sample.

Stable Graves' hyperthyroidism was defined as the absence of progression to ophthalmopathy over 18 months of follow-up. Hyperthyroidism patients were aged 18 to 65 years and newly diagnosed, with disease duration of less than 2 months. Patients with uncontrolled infections, other autoimmune diseases, pregnancy or lactation were excluded. Diagnoses relied on clinical symptoms, serum thyroxine and TRAb, thyroid ultrasound and orbital computed tomography. PBMCs were isolated from approximately 10 ml of fresh peripheral blood by Ficoll-Paque density gradient centrifugation. Trizol reagent was used to extract total RNA, and RNA quality was then checked on an Agilent 2100 Bioanalyzer. In the germline V gene, CDR1 corresponds to MDHEN and CDR2 to SYDVKM. From cysteine to phenylalanine, the CDR3 is 16 amino acids long. The sequence is cut down to CDR3 DNA, 48 bases in frame from base 1. A distance of 15 bases separates the germline ends of V and J, which lose 2 bases and 1 base respectively.

Sequencing was done on a sample of blood. This clonotype originated in a woman aged 45-65 years with Graves' hyperthyroidism. The chain links TRBV28 with TRBJ2-7; the D region possibly corresponds to TRBD2 (6 bases align). The CDR3 sequence is CASSLPSSALSYEQYF. The nucleotide sequence is TGTGCCAGCAGTTTACCGTCTAGCGCCCTTTCCTACGAGCAGTACTTC.